The 11 T cell receptor beta chains listed next were all sequenced from one sample in a study of response to subunit inactivated influenza vaccine. TCRdb called the RT-PCR reads again in MiXCR, with one record for every CDR3 protein. The repertoire holds 550,000 to 600,000 distinct CDR3 sequences, with around 11% as singletons. The sequencing here drew on PBMCs from blood, taken on the day of vaccination. All receptors come from a middle-aged man who received an inactivated influenza vaccine.

This clonotype was seen at least ten times. The chain is built from TRBV7-2 and TRBJ2-4; the D gene could be TRBD1 or TRBD2 (5 bases each). Germline CDR1 SGHTA, CDR2 FQGNSA. With 5 bases removed from V and 1 base from J, the gap between germline ends came to 9 bases. The CDR3 contains 14 residues. Written as DNA, the CDR3 is TGTGCCAGCAGCCGGGACGGCGCCAAAAACATTCAGTACTTC. Translated: CASSRDGAKNIQYF.

Many counts were recorded for this clonotype. The chain recombines TRBV7-9 with TRBJ1-1; D call uncertain. The germline V and J ends were trimmed by 5 bases and 10 bases, with 14 bases remaining between them. The CDR3 is 12 amino acids. Germline loops: CDR1 SEHNR, CDR2 FQNEAQ (reference sequence). The CDR3: CASSHGDVRAFF. CDR3 nucleotide sequence: TGTGCCAGCAGCCATGGGGATGTTCGAGCTTTCTTT.

This rearrangement joins TRBV20-1 to TRBJ2-3, with 9 bases matching TRBD1. The germline CDR1 and CDR2 sequences are DFQATT and SNEGSKA (reference sequence). After removal of 3 bases from V and 4 bases from J, the junction contained 5 bases not matched to a gene. The CDR3 contains 14 residues. CDR3 coding DNA: TGCAGTGCTAGCCGGGACAGGGTTCCAGATACGCAGTATTTT. Protein: CSASRDRVPDTQYF.

This clonotype was observed a handful of times. This sequence joins TRBV5-1 and TRBJ2-2; D is unresolved. Trimming stripped 0 bases from V and 4 bases from J, with 7 bases between. This CDR3 is 14 amino acids long. Germline CDR1 reads SGHRS; CDR2 reads YFSETQ. The CDR3 spells CASSLGPFTGELFF. For the CDR3, the DNA is TGCGCCAGCAGCTTGGGACCCTTCACCGGGGAGCTGTTTTTT.

The chain uses TRBV20-1 and TRBJ2-1; D not certain. CDR1 DFQATT and CDR2 SNEGSKA come from the germline V gene (reference sequence). This CDR3 comprises 16 residues. Deletions cut 2 bases from V and 8 bases from J, with 22 bases between. In DNA, the CDR3 is TGCAGTGCTAGACCCATGTTAGGTCCTTACAACGATGAGCAGTTCTTC. Encoded protein: CSARPMLGPYNDEQFF.

V gene TRBV20-1 combines with J gene TRBJ2-3; 8 nucleotides agree with TRBD2. The CDR3 has 14 amino acids. Per the germline V gene, CDR1 is DFQATT and CDR2 is SNEGSKA (reference sequence). J lost 0 bases, V lost 6 bases, and 5 bases had no gene match. The DNA for the CDR3 is TGCAGTGCGGATAAGCGGGGGAGCACAGATACGCAGTATTTT. Translating gives CSADKRGSTDTQYF.

Many counts were recorded for this clonotype. The chain recombines TRBV5-5 with TRBJ2-7; tentative D call: TRBD2 (6 bases). Deletions cut 1 base from V and 3 bases from J, with 11 bases between. There are 14 residues in the CDR3. Germline V gene sequence: CDR1 SGHKS, CDR2 YYEKEE (reference sequence). CDR3 nucleotides: TGTGCCAGCAGCTTGAACCGGGACTTCTACGAGCAGTACTTC. As protein: CASSLNRDFYEQYF.

This clonotype was observed many times. V gene TRBV4-3 combines with J gene TRBJ2-5; tentative D call: TRBD2 (6 bases). Deletions cut 4 bases from V and 2 bases from J, with 14 bases between. Germline loops: CDR1 LGHNA, CDR2 YSLEER. The CDR3 extends over 15 amino acids. The CDR3 here is CASSRTGALQETQYF. CDR3 bases: TGCGCCAGCAGCCGCACGGGAGCCCTACAAGAGACCCAGTACTTC.

This clonotype was seen only a few times. The rearrangement links TRBV5-6 to TRBJ2-1; D ambiguous. This CDR3 has 13 residues. CDR1 and CDR2 (germline): SGHDT, YYEEEE. Trimming removed 2 bases from V and 2 bases from J, with 5 bases in between. CDR3 residues: CASSFHPYNEQFF. The CDR3 DNA reads as TGTGCCAGCAGCTTTCATCCCTACAATGAGCAGTTCTTC.

The chain recombines TRBV4-2 with TRBJ2-1; TRBD2 matches 13 bases. V gave up 7 bases and J gave up 10 bases; unmatched junction bases: 7. The CDR3 has 14 amino acids. From germline, CDR1 is LGHNA and CDR2 YNFKEQ. The CDR3 region is CASTGLAGAGEQFF. CDR3 nucleotides: TGTGCCAGCACCGGACTAGCGGGGGCGGGGGAGCAGTTCTTC.

V is TRBV6-1 and J is TRBJ2-7, with no clear D. The CDR3 is made up of 13 amino acids. Trimming stripped 6 bases from V and 7 bases from J, with 16 bases between. CDR1 is MNHNS, CDR2 SASEGT, per germline. The CDR3 sequence is CASSRPFGSEQYF. In DNA form, the CDR3 reads TGTGCCAGCAGCCGACCGTTTGGATCTGAGCAGTACTTC.